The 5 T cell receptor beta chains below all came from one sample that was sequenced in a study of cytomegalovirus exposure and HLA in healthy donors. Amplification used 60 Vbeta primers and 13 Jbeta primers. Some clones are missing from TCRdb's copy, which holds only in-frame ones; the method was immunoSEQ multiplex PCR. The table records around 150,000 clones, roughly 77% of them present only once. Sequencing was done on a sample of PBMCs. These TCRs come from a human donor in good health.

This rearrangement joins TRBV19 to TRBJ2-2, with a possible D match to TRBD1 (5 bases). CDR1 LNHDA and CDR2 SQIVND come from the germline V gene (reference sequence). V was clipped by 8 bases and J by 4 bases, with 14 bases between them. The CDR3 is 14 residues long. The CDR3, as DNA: TGTGCCAGTGGCAGGGCTTGGGGCACCGGGGAGCTGTTTTTT. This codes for CASGRAWGTGELFF.

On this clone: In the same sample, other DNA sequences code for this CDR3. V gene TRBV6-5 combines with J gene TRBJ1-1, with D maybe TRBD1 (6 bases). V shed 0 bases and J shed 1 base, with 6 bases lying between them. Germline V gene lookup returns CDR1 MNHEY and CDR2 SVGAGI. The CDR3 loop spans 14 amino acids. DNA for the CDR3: TGTGCCAGCAGTTACTCGGGGGCGAACACTGAAGCTTTCTTT. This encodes CASSYSGANTEAFF.

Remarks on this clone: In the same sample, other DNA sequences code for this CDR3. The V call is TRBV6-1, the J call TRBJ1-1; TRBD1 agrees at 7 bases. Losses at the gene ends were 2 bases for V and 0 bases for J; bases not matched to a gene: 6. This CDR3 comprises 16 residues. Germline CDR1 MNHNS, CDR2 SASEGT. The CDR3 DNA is TGTGCCAGCAGTGAACCCGGGACAGTAATGAACACTGAAGCTTTCTTT. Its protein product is CASSEPGTVMNTEAFF.

The CDR3 coding sequence is TGTGCCAGCAGTTTGGAGGGCACGCAAGAGACCCAGTACTTC. Amino acid sequence: CASSLEGTQETQYF. The chain recombines TRBV2 with TRBJ2-5, with D possibly TRBD2 on 6 matching bases. In germline, CDR1 is SNHLY, CDR2 FYNNEI. Trimming stripped 5 bases from V and 2 bases from J, with 12 bases between. CDR3 length: 14 amino acids.

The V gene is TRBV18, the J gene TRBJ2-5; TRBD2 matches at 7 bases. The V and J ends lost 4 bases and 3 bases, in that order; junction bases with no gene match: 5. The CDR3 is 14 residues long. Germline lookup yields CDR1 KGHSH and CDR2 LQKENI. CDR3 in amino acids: CASSQLAEKETQYF. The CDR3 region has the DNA TGTGCCAGCTCACAGCTAGCGGAAAAAGAGACCCAGTACTTC.